This T cell receptor beta chain was sequenced during a study of shared clonotypes between healthy human individuals. Study-wide results and caveats: There were few donors, and this limited the genetic and exposure-history diversity represented.

PBMC DNA, left unsorted, was sequenced on ten immunoSEQ deep assay plates. Sequencing used immunoSEQ multiplex PCR; TCRdb keeps in-frame clones, though not all of them. The sample holds about 470,000 clones; about four fifths are singletons and the top ten take under 15%. The germline gives CDR1 SGHRS, CDR2 YFSETQ. Trimming shortened V by 2 bases and J by 0 bases, and 16 bases separated the two germline ends. This CDR3 has 17 amino acids. Regarding this clone: Its antigen is undetermined.

All donors qualified as healthy HIV-negative adults and had experienced no recent acute infections or vaccinations. The sequenced sample was PBMCs. This clonotype originated in a woman in her thirties or forties in good health. Some clones in this sample may be carry-over from other donors' samples. V gene TRBV5-1 combines with J gene TRBJ2-3; D could derive from TRBD1 or TRBD2 (5 bases each). The CDR3 reads CASSLPGPAPSTDTQYF. In DNA, the CDR3 is TGCGCCAGCAGCTTACCGGGACCGGCACCAAGCACAGATACGCAGTATTTT. The whole variable domain, filled in from reference TRBV5-1 and TRBJ2-3, reads KAGVTQTPRYLIKTRGQQVTLSCSPISGHRSVSWYQQTPGQGLQFLFEYFSETQRNKGNFPGRFSGRQFSNSRSEMNVSTLELGDSALYLCASSLPGPAPSTDTQYFGPGTRLTVL.